The present T cell receptor beta chain was sequenced within a study of control samples from healthy donors and cancer patients. Method: immunoSEQ multiplex PCR; TCRdb's copy keeps in-frame clones and lacks some. This sample yields approximately 84,000 clones, of which around 92% are seen a single time; 15% to 18% belongs to the top ten. V was trimmed by 1 base and J by 1 base, leaving 7 bases between them. CDR1 and CDR2 from the germline V gene are LGHDT and YNNKEL (reference sequence). The CDR3 runs to 14 residues. J is TRBJ1-1 and V is TRBV3-1 (or the pseudogene TRBV3-2); D remains ambiguous. This TCR came from a young man in good health. Specimen: blood. CDR3 DNA: TGTGCCAGCAGCCAAGTGGTGGGGAACACTGAAGCTTTCTTT. It encodes CASSQVVGNTEAFF.